Reported below is one TCR beta chain. Its antigen is undetermined. This specimen belongs to a study of T-cell reconstitution after alpha-beta-depleted transplantation in children. Unique molecular identifiers were used to barcode this TCRbeta library. TCRdb reprocessed the PCR reads with MiXCR, giving one entry per CDR3 protein. Of 700,000 to 950,000 distinct CDR3 sequences listed, under 20% are singletons. Points from the study as a whole: Diversity and T-cell counts at one year after transplant derived mostly from new T cells. Expanded clones from the graft, numbering several hundred, reportedly supplied alpha-beta T cells about two months after transplant.

CDR3 length: 15 amino acids. V dropped 0 bases and J dropped 3 bases, with 12 bases sitting between them. Germline CDR1 SGHKS, CDR2 YYEKEE (reference sequence). The chain recombines TRBV5-5 with TRBJ1-2; D uncertain. This TCR was sampled from a male patient between 10 and 17 years old who had a stem cell transplant for acute lymphoblastic leukemia, so the T cells may come from the graft donor. The material sequenced was PBMCs, mostly from graft donor cells, taken 360 days after TCRalphabeta/CD19-depleted stem cell transplant. Here the CDR3 reads CASSLERRTDYGYTF. For the CDR3, the DNA is TGTGCCAGCAGCTTGGAAAGGAGAACGGACTATGGCTACACCTTC.